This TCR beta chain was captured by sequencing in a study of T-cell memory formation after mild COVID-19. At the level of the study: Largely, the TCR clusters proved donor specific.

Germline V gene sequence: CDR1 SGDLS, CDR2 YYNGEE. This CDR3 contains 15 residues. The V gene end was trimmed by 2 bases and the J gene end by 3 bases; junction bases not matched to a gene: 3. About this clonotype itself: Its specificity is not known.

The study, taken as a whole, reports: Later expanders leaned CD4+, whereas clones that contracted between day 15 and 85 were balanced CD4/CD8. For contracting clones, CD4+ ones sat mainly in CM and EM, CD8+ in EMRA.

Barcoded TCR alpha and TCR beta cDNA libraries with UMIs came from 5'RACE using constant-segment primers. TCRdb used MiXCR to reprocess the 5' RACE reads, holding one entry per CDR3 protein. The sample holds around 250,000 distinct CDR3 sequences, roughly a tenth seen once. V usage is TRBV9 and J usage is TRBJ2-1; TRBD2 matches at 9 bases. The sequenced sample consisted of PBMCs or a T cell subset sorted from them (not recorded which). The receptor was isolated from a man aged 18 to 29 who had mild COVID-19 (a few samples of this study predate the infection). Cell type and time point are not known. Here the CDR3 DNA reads TGTGCCAGCAGCGTGGGGCGGGGGGGCTACAATGAGCAGTTCTTC. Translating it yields CASSVGRGGYNEQFF. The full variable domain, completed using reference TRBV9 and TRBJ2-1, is DSGVTQTPKHLITATGQRVTLRCSPRSGDLSVYWYQQSLDQGLQFLIQYYNGEERAKGNILERFSAQQFPDLHSELNLSSLELGDSALYFCASSVGRGGYNEQFFGPGTRLTVL.